This passage covers 23 T cell receptor beta chains from one sample sequenced in a study of vaccination and CD4 T cells after COVID-19. Sequencing of DNA taken from cultured CD4+ T cells relied on the Oncomine TCR Beta short-read assay. TCRdb processed the PCR reads anew with MiXCR; each CDR3 protein has one entry. The sample consists of approximately 11,000 distinct CDR3 sequences, around a third of them appearing once. Sample treatment: roughly 10-day PBMC culture with coronavirus spike peptide pools or control peptides (ViraFEST assay). Antigens for these TCRs are unknown. Material for sequencing was CD4+ T cells from blood, cultured in vitro. The source of these receptors is a human donor who had recovered from COVID-19.

This chain links TRBV5-5 with TRBJ2-7; 9 bases are a match to TRBD1. Germline assignment: CDR1 SGHKS and CDR2 YYEKEE (reference sequence). The CDR3 spans 14 residues. The V gene end was trimmed by 0 bases and the J gene end by 5 bases; junction bases not matched to a gene: 3. The CDR3 nucleotides read TGTGCCAGCAGCTTGGGGGGACAGGGTAACGAGCAGTACTTC. This translates into CASSLGGQGNEQYF.

CDR3 in DNA: TGTGCCAGCAGCATCGGACTAGCGGGAGGTTACCCAGATACGCAGTATTTT. It specifies CASSIGLAGGYPDTQYF. The rearrangement links TRBV11-3 to TRBJ2-3; 14 bases map to TRBD2. Germline trimming cut 5 bases from V and 4 bases from J; bases unmatched to any gene: 8. The CDR3 is made up of 17 amino acids. Germline V gene data show CDR1 as SGHNT and CDR2 as YENEEA.

This sequence joins TRBV6-1 and TRBJ1-5; 11 bases align to TRBD1. The germline gives CDR1 MNHNS, CDR2 SASEGT. Germline trimming cut 4 bases from V and 0 bases from J; bases unmatched to any gene: 14. The CDR3 runs 20 residues. The CDR3 region is CASSGPPGTGGVYSNQPQHF. The CDR3 bases are TGTGCCAGCAGTGGCCCTCCCGGGACAGGGGGGGTCTATAGCAATCAGCCCCAGCATTTT.

The chain combines TRBV6-1 with TRBJ1-2; TRBD1 matches 9 bases. The CDR3 has 13 residues. Germline V gene data show CDR1 as MNHNS and CDR2 as SASEGT. J lost 4 bases, V lost 5 bases, and 2 bases had no gene match. Here the CDR3 DNA reads TGTGCCAGCAGTCTACAGGGGGCCTATGGCTACACCTTC. It translates to CASSLQGAYGYTF.

This clonotype was recorded a few times. The rearrangement links TRBV11-2 to TRBJ2-7; D perhaps matches TRBD2 (5 bases). The CDR3 sequence is 14 residues long. Germline lookup yields CDR1 SGHAT and CDR2 FQNNGV. Deletions cut 5 bases from V and 1 base from J, with 12 bases between. CDR3 residues: CASSAGRGSYEQYF. DNA of the CDR3: TGTGCCAGCAGCGCCGGACGGGGATCCTACGAGCAGTACTTC.

In DNA form, the CDR3 reads TGTGCCAGCAGTTTGGACAGCCGCTACGAGCAGTACTTC. It specifies CASSLDSRYEQYF. V is TRBV27 and J is TRBJ2-7; weak D call: TRBD1 (6 bases). Per the germline V gene, CDR1 is MNHEY and CDR2 is SMNVEV (reference sequence). V lost 3 bases and J lost 3, with 9 bases in between. The CDR3 is made up of 13 amino acids.

The chain is built from TRBV7-2 and TRBJ2-1; D is unclear. The CDR3 is made up of 13 amino acids. V shed 4 bases and J shed 7 bases, with 11 bases lying between them. Germline V gene data show CDR1 as SGHTA and CDR2 as FQGNSA. In DNA form, the CDR3 reads TGTGCCAGCAGCTCCGGATGGGGTAATGAGCAGTTCTTC. It yields the protein CASSSGWGNEQFF.

This clonotype was observed a handful of times. This chain connects TRBV20-1 to TRBJ2-1, with 9 positions matching TRBD2. The CDR3 loop spans 13 amino acids. The V gene's germline CDR1 is DFQATT and CDR2 SNEGSKA (reference sequence). The V segment lost 4 bases and the J segment 9 bases; nucleotides outside the gene matches: 7. The CDR3 region is CSAIGGRAVEQFF. DNA for the CDR3: TGCAGTGCTATCGGCGGGAGGGCCGTTGAGCAGTTCTTC.

In this sample, this clonotype turned up a few times. V usage is TRBV5-5 and J usage is TRBJ2-5; TRBD2 agrees at 7 bases. From germline, CDR1 is SGHKS and CDR2 YYEKEE (reference sequence). CDR3 length: 15 amino acids. V was pared by 0 bases and J by 5 bases, with 7 bases of the junction left unmatched. CDR3 sequence reads: CASSLAAGAGETQYF. CDR3 sequence (DNA): TGTGCCAGCAGCTTGGCGGCGGGAGCAGGCGAGACCCAGTACTTC.

There are a few counts of this clonotype. This sequence joins TRBV3-1 and TRBJ2-5, with 9 bases aligning to TRBD2. Trimming at V came to 3 bases and at J to 1 base, leaving 6 bases not matched to a gene. CDR1 is LGHDT, CDR2 YNNKEL, per germline (reference sequence). CDR3 length equals 16 residues. CDR3 bases: TGTGCCAGCAGCCATAGGCGGGGGGGCCCCCAAGAGACCCAGTACTTC. Encoded protein: CASSHRRGGPQETQYF.

This clonotype has a handful of counts. The chain combines TRBV30 with TRBJ2-5; TRBD2 might be the D (6 bases). The CDR3 extends over 12 amino acids. The germline gives CDR1 GTSNPN, CDR2 SVGIG (reference sequence). The V and J ends lost 3 bases and 5 bases respectively, with 10 bases between them. CDR3 loop: CAWSGSRETQYF. CDR3 DNA sequence: TGTGCCTGGAGCGGGAGCAGGGAGACCCAGTACTTC.

The rearrangement joins TRBV7-2 to TRBJ2-2; D could derive from TRBD1 or TRBD2 (5 bases each). Germline V gene data show CDR1 as SGHTA and CDR2 as FQGNSA. V was cut by 2 bases and J by 9 bases, with 16 bases left in between. The CDR3 is 15 amino acids. The CDR3 spells CASSLSRGAPRELFF. The CDR3, as DNA: TGTGCCAGCAGCTTATCGAGGGGTGCTCCCCGGGAGCTGTTTTTT.

Details on this clonotype: A junction boundary mismatches the germline segment, possibly from a read error. The chain uses TRBV20-1 and TRBJ1-6, with a weak D call TRBD1 (5 bases). Germline V gene data show CDR1 as DFQATT and CDR2 as SNEGSKA (reference sequence). The CDR3 totals 16 residues. The CDR3 DNA reads as TGCAGTGCTAGAAAACCTCGGGCAGGGTTGAATTCAACCCTCCACTTT. Amino acid sequence: CSARKPRAGLNSTLHF.

This chain links TRBV20-1 with TRBJ2-5; maybe TRBD2 (6 bases). V lost 0 bases and J lost 4, with 9 bases in between. This CDR3 spans 13 amino acids. CDR1 and CDR2 from the germline V gene are DFQATT and SNEGSKA (reference sequence). The CDR3 coding sequence is TGCAGTGCTAGAGATCCAGCGGGAGAGACCCAGTACTTC. The encoded protein is CSARDPAGETQYF.

This chain uses TRBV30 with TRBJ1-2; weak D call: TRBD1 (6 bases). The CDR3 spans 12 residues. The V gene's germline CDR1 is GTSNPN and CDR2 SVGIG (reference sequence). V was clipped by 4 bases and J by 4 bases, with 10 bases between them. CDR3 in amino acids: CAWTAGVYGYTF. CDR3 coding DNA: TGTGCCTGGACAGCAGGGGTCTATGGCTACACCTTC.

This clonotype was detected a few times. This sequence joins TRBV27 and TRBJ1-1; TRBD1 aligns across 8 bases. CDR3 length: 17 residues. Unmatched junction bases numbered 11, after V lost 4 bases and J lost 1 base. The germline V gene encodes CDR1 MNHEY and CDR2 SMNVEV (reference sequence). In DNA, the CDR3 is TGTGCCAGCAGTTCCCTAGGACAGGGCGATGGGAACACTGAAGCTTTCTTT. It specifies CASSSLGQGDGNTEAFF.

This chain joins TRBV19 and TRBJ2-7; no reliable D call. V lost 1 base and J lost 4, with 11 bases in between. Germline values: CDR1 LNHDA, CDR2 SQIVND (reference sequence). This CDR3 comprises 14 residues. CDR3: CASSIAATPYEQYF. CDR3 nucleotides: TGTGCCAGTAGTATAGCTGCCACTCCATACGAGCAGTACTTC.

The chain employs TRBV28 and TRBJ1-5, with a weak D call TRBD1 (6 bases). The germline V and J ends were trimmed by 2 bases and 3 bases, with 11 bases remaining between them. CDR1 MDHEN and CDR2 SYDVKM come from the germline V gene. The CDR3 sequence is 15 residues long. The CDR3 protein is CASSLGGANNQPQHF. CDR3 nucleotides: TGTGCCAGCAGTTTAGGGGGGGCTAACAATCAGCCCCAGCATTTT.

This chain links TRBV10-3 with TRBJ1-1; the D gene is possibly TRBD1 (5 bases). The CDR3 has 14 residues. Germline lookup yields CDR1 ENHRY and CDR2 SYGVKD. V gave up 6 bases and J gave up 1 base, with 12 bases separating them. CDR3 in amino acids: CAISRQRGNTEAFF. In DNA form, the CDR3 reads TGTGCCATCAGCCGACAGAGGGGGAACACTGAAGCTTTCTTT.

The table lists this clonotype with a few counts. The rearrangement links TRBV20-1 to TRBJ1-3; unclear D gene. Trimming pared 3 bases from V and 0 bases from J, leaving 9 bases between. The CDR3 totals 14 residues. Per germline, CDR1 DFQATT and CDR2 SNEGSKA (reference sequence). CDR3 protein: CSASYGSSGNTIYF. In nucleotides, the CDR3 is TGCAGTGCTAGCTACGGTAGCTCTGGAAACACCATATATTTT.

The chain employs TRBV11-2 and TRBJ2-5; possibly TRBD2 for D (5 bases). Germline assignment: CDR1 SGHAT and CDR2 FQNNGV. The CDR3 is 13 residues long. The ends were cut back, 1 base at V and 3 bases at J, with 6 bases in the middle. The CDR3 DNA follows: TGTGCCAGCAGCTTAGGGGAGAAAGAGACCCAGTACTTC. Amino acid sequence: CASSLGEKETQYF.

The chain links TRBV20-1 to TRBJ2-7, with D tentatively TRBD2 (5 bases). The ends were cut back, 3 bases at V and 7 bases at J, with 13 bases in the middle. The CDR3 has 12 amino acids. Germline CDR1 is DFQATT and CDR2 is SNEGSKA (reference sequence). The CDR3 is CSASWGDLEQYF. The CDR3 DNA reads TGCAGTGCTAGTTGGGGAGATTTAGAGCAGTACTTC.

In this sample, this clonotype turned up a few times. The chain employs TRBV7-2 and TRBJ2-7, with 10 bases identical to TRBD2. The CDR3 covers 13 residues. Germline assignment: CDR1 SGHTA and CDR2 FQGNSA. V trimming: 5 bases; J trimming: 4 bases; junction bases outside the gene matches: 2. Written as DNA, the CDR3 is TGTGCCAGCAGCGAACTAGCGGGGTACGAGCAGTACTTC. This encodes CASSELAGYEQYF.